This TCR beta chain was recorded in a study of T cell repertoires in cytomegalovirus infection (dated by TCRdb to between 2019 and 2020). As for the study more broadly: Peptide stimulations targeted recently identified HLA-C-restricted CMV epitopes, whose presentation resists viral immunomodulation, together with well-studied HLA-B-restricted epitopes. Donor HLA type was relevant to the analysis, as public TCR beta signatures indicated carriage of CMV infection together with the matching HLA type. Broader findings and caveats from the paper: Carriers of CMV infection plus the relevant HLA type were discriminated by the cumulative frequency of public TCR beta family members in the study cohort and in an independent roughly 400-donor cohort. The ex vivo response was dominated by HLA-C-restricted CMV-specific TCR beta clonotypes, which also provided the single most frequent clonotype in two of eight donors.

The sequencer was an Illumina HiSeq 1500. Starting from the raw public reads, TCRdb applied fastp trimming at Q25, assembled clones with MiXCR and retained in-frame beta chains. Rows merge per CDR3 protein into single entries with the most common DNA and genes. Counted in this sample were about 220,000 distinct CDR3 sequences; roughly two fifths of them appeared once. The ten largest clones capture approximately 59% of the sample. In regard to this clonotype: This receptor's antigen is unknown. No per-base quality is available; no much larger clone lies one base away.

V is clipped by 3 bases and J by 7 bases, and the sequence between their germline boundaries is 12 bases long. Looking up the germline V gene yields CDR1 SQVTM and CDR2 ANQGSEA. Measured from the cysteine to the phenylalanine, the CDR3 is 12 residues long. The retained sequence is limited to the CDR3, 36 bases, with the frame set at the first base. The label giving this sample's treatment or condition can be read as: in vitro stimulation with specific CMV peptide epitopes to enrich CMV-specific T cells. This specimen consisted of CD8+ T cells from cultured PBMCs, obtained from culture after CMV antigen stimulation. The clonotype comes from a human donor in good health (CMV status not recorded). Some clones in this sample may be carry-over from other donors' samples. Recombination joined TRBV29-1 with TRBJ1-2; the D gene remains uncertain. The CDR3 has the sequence CSVEIRSSGYTF. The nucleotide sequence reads TGCAGCGTTGAGATAAGGAGTTCTGGCTACACCTTC.